Sequencing of this T cell receptor (beta chain) was carried out in a study of OX40 agonist ivuxolimab in advanced cancers. Study-level information: The group had a mean age of about 65 years, ranged from 23 to 79, and was around 82% male. Points from the study as a whole: More expanded clones were found, on average, in CD8+ than in CD4+ T cells. The CD4+ and CD8+ T cells in the blood had expanded clonally by week 6 at 0.1 to 3.0 mg/kg.

Germline CDR1 is MNHEY and CDR2 is SMNVEV (reference sequence). Deletions cut 10 bases from V and 1 base from J, with 10 bases between. The CDR3 is 13 amino acids. People who had autoimmune disease history or systemic immunosuppression were excluded. Clones were sequenced by immunoSEQ multiplex PCR, and TCRdb holds only the in-frame ones, with some missing. The table includes roughly 70,000 clones, around 83% detected once. This clone was seen once. Its antigen is currently unknown. The sequenced sample was CD4+ or CD8+ T cells sorted from blood, obtained in a trial of the OX40 agonist ivuxolimab. The receptor comes from an adult with an advanced solid tumor such as melanoma, head and neck, liver or kidney cancer. The rearrangement uses TRBV27 and TRBJ2-2; possible D gene TRBD1, 6 bases. The CDR3 loop reads CATEDRNTGELFF. CDR3 coding DNA: TGTGCCACCGAGGACAGGAACACCGGGGAGCTGTTTTTT.